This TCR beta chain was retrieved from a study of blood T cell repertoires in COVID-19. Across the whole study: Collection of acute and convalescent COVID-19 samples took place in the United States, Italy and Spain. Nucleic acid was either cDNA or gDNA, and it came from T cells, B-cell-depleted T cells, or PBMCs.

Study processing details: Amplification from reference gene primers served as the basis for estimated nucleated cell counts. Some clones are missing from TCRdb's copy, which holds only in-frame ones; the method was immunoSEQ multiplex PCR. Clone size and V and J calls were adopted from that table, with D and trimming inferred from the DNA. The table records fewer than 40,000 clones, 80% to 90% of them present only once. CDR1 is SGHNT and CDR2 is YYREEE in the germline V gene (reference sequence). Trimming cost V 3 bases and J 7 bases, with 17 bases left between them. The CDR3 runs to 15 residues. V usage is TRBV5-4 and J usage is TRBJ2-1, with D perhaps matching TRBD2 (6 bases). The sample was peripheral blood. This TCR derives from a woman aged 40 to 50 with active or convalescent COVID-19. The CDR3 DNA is TGTGCCAGCAGCTCAGGCGGGACCCCTTTAAATGAGCAGTTCTTC. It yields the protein CASSSGGTPLNEQFF.